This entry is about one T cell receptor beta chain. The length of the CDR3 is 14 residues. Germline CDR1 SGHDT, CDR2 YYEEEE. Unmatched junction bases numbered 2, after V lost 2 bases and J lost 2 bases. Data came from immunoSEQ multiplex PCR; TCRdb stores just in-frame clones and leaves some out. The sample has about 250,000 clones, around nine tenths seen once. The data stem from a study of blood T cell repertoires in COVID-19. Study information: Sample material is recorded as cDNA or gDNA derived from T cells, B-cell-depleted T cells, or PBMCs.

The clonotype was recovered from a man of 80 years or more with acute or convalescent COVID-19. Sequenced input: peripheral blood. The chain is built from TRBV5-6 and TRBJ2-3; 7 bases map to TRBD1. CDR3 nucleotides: TGTGCCAGCAGCTTTGAGGGGGCCACAGATACGCAGTATTTT. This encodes CASSFEGATDTQYF. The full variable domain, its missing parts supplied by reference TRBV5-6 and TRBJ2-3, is DAGVTQSPTHLIKTRGQQVTLRCSPKSGHDTVSWYQQALGQGPQFIFQYYEEEERQRGNFPDRFSGHQFPNYSSELNVNALLLGDSALYLCASSFEGATDTQYFGPGTRLTVL.